This TCR beta chain came from a study of T cells expressing NK-cell markers. Study-wide results and caveats: The CD3+CD56-NKG2C+ fraction of several donors was also led by these clonotypes.

Concerning this clonotype itself: Its cognate antigen is unknown.

Scientists made TCR beta cDNA using 5'RACE template switching with UMIs. TCRdb reprocessed the 5' RACE reads and reports one entry per CDR3 protein, with no DNA. This sample contains 500,000 to 600,000 distinct CDR3 sequences. CDR3 length equals 16 residues. The V gene's germline CDR1 is MNHEY and CDR2 SVGAGI. The sample comprised blood T cells: a sorted CD56 or NKG2C T cell subset, CD4+ or CD8+ T cells, or bulk PBMC T cells (not recorded which). The TCR sequence derives from a man aged 18-30 years in good health. The rearrangement joins TRBV6-5 to TRBJ2-3; lacking DNA, the TRBD2 call made by TCRdb goes unchecked. The CDR3 loop reads CASSYGASGSTDTQYF.